This T cell receptor beta chain was sequenced in a study of cytomegalovirus exposure and HLA in healthy donors. Study-wide results and caveats: Reportedly, TCR beta sequences accurately predicted HLA-A and HLA-B alleles in most subjects.

A note on this clone: Antigen specificity is unknown.

The PCR was carried out with 60 Vbeta primers and 13 Jbeta primers. Profiled with immunoSEQ multiplex PCR; TCRdb holds only in-frame clones, not every one. The table has some 190,000 clones, about four fifths seen once. The CDR3 loop spans 14 amino acids. The germline V gene encodes CDR1 ENHRY and CDR2 SYGVKD. Trimming took 4 bases from V and 10 from J; bases not matched to a gene: 7. The chain combines TRBV10-3 with TRBJ1-6, with 7 bases that match TRBD1. The specimen was PBMCs. The sequence came from a man aged 35-49 years in good health and CMV-seronegative. CDR3 amino acids: CAISVGGQSSPLHF. CDR3 sequence (DNA): TGTGCCATCAGTGTTGGGGGACAGAGCTCACCCCTCCACTTT.